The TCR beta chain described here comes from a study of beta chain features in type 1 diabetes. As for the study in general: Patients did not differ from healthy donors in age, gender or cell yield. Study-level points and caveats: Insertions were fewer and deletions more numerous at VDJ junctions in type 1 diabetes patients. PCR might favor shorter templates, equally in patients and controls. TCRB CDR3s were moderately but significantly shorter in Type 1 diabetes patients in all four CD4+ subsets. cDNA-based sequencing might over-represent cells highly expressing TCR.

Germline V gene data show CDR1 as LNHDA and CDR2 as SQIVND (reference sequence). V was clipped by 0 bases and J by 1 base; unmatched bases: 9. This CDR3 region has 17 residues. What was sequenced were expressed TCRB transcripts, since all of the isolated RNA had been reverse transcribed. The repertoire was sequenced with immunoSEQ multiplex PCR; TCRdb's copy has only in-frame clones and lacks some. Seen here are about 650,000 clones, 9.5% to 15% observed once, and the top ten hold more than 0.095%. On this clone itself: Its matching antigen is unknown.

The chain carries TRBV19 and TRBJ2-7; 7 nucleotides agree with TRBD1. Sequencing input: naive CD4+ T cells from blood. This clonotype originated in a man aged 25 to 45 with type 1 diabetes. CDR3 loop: CASSIEVGTVLSYEQYF. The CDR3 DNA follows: TGTGCCAGTAGTATAGAAGTCGGGACAGTTTTATCCTACGAGCAGTACTTC.